A single sample is the source of the 24 T cell receptor beta chains below, sequenced in a study of blood T cell repertoires in COVID-19. Profiling relied on immunoSEQ multiplex PCR, and the TCRdb table lists in-frame clones only, not all of them. The sample lists about 150,000 clones; 80% to 90% were seen once. Material: peripheral blood. The receptors were sampled from a woman in her sixties with active COVID-19.

In this sample, this clone turned up once. The CDR3 spells CASSDNRAGGPSWYAQYF. In DNA form, the CDR3 reads TGTGCCAGCAGTGATAACCGGGCGGGAGGGCCCAGTTGGTACGCGCAGTATTTT. The chain joins TRBV2 to TRBJ2-3, with TRBD2 identical over 9 bases. V was pared by 3 bases and J by 10 bases, with 20 bases of the junction left unmatched. The CDR3 length is 18 residues. Per the germline V gene, CDR1 is SNHLY and CDR2 is FYNNEI.

The chain joins TRBV4-1 to TRBJ1-6; possible D gene TRBD1, 6 bases. Trimming shortened V by 4 bases and J by 3 bases, and 16 bases separated the two germline ends. The CDR3 runs 17 residues. Germline CDR1 and CDR2: MGHRA and YSYEKL. The CDR3 spells CASSLFPQGFYNSPLHF. In DNA, the CDR3 is TGCGCCAGCAGCCTATTTCCCCAGGGGTTCTATAATTCACCCCTCCACTTT.

The gene calls are TRBV18 and TRBJ2-5, with 9 nucleotides matching TRBD1. The ends lost 3 bases at V and 3 bases at J; junction bases unmatched: 2. CDR1 is KGHSH and CDR2 is LQKENI in the germline V gene. CDR3 length: 14 residues. CDR3 protein: CASSPGQGKETQYF. CDR3 DNA: TGTGCCAGCTCACCCGGACAGGGGAAAGAGACCCAGTACTTC.

The gene calls are TRBV4-3 and TRBJ2-1; 13 nucleotides agree with TRBD2. Trimming cost V 0 bases and J 0 bases; bases outside gene matches: 2. The CDR3 extends over 18 amino acids. CDR1 and CDR2 from the germline V gene are LGHNA and YSLEER. The CDR3 loop is CASSQDRTSGSSYNEQFF. The CDR3 nucleotides read TGCGCCAGCAGCCAAGACAGGACTAGCGGGAGCTCCTACAATGAGCAGTTCTTC.

The V and J genes are TRBV7-8 and TRBJ1-2; D may be TRBD1 (6 bases). Looked up from germline, CDR1 is SGHVS and CDR2 is FQNEAQ. The CDR3 is 15 amino acids. Trimming stripped 3 bases from V and 8 bases from J, with 19 bases between. CDR3 in DNA: TGTGCCAGCAGCTTGGGGAGGGGGATCGCGGGAGGCTACACCTTC. Its translation: CASSLGRGIAGGYTF.

The chain has TRBV7-9 and TRBJ2-3; possible D gene TRBD1, 6 bases. Germline V gives CDR1 SEHNR, CDR2 FQNEAQ (reference sequence). Trimming stripped 5 bases from V and 3 bases from J, with 9 bases between. The length of the CDR3 is 13 residues. The CDR3 here is CASSRDTTDTQYF. The CDR3, as DNA: TGTGCCAGCAGCCGGGACACAACAGATACGCAGTATTTT.

The chain recombines TRBV7-9 with TRBJ2-1; a weak D match, TRBD2 (5 bases). Germline CDR1 reads SEHNR; CDR2 reads FQNEAQ (reference sequence). This CDR3 contains 15 residues. Trimming stripped 5 bases from V and 0 bases from J, with 11 bases between. The CDR3 coding sequence is TGTGCCAGCAGCGAGGGCTTCAGCTCCTACAATGAGCAGTTCTTC. Its protein is CASSEGFSSYNEQFF.

The rearrangement links TRBV28 to TRBJ2-7; 13 bases map to TRBD2. The CDR3 contains 15 residues. From germline, CDR1 is MDHEN and CDR2 SYDVKM. After removal of 7 bases from V and 2 bases from J, the junction contained 5 bases not matched to a gene. The CDR3 DNA reads as TGTGCCAGCACCACAGGGACTAGCGGGACCTACGAGCAGTACTTC. Translation gives CASTTGTSGTYEQYF.

The rearrangement joins TRBV28 to TRBJ1-1; D is unclear. V was clipped by 5 bases and J by 3 bases, with 10 bases between them. Germline V gives CDR1 MDHEN, CDR2 SYDVKM. This CDR3 has 13 amino acids. This CDR3 reads CASSVLGDTEAFF. The CDR3 DNA reads TGTGCCAGCAGTGTACTAGGAGACACTGAAGCTTTCTTT.

The chain has TRBV6-5 and TRBJ1-6, with 7 bases that match TRBD1. In germline, CDR1 is MNHEY, CDR2 SVGAGI. This CDR3 comprises 14 residues. V gave up 4 bases and J gave up 10 bases; unmatched junction bases: 7. This CDR3 reads CASSLTNRGSPLHF. DNA for the CDR3: TGTGCCAGCAGTTTGACGAACAGGGGCTCACCCCTCCACTTT.

The chain recombines TRBV6-5 with TRBJ2-7; 7 positions agree with TRBD1. Trimming removed 5 bases from V and 1 base from J; junction bases left unmatched: 8. The CDR3 has 15 residues. The germline CDR1 and CDR2 sequences are MNHEY and SVGAGI. The CDR3 sequence is CASSRDRLVSYEQYF. The DNA for the CDR3 is TGTGCCAGCAGTAGGGACAGACTCGTGTCCTACGAGCAGTACTTC.

V is TRBV7-2 and J is TRBJ2-5, with 9 nucleotides matching TRBD2. V was pared by 3 bases and J by 5 bases, with 7 bases of the junction left unmatched. The germline gives CDR1 SGHTA, CDR2 FQGNSA. The CDR3 runs to 15 residues. Written as DNA, the CDR3 is TGTGCCAGCAGCTTCCCAATAGCGGGAGTGGAGACCCAGTACTTC. This sequence encodes CASSFPIAGVETQYF.

This clone was recorded once. The rearrangement joins TRBV9 to TRBJ2-7, with 11 bases aligning to TRBD2. Germline values: CDR1 SGDLS, CDR2 YYNGEE. The J segment lost 7 bases and the V segment lost 4 bases, leaving 22 bases of the junction unmatched. The CDR3 has 19 amino acids. In DNA, the CDR3 is TGTGCCAGCAGCCCGAGGACAGCCGAACAACTAGCGGGGGCTGGGGAGCAGTACTTC. It codes for CASSPRTAEQLAGAGEQYF.

The sample holds a few counts of this clone. The CDR3 sequence: CASQGFSDIQYF. The CDR3 coding sequence is TGTGCCAGCCAGGGTTTTTCAGACATTCAGTACTTC. The rearrangement joins TRBV7-8 to TRBJ2-4, with a tentative D call TRBD1 (5 bases). In germline, CDR1 is SGHVS, CDR2 FQNEAQ. The CDR3 totals 12 residues. V was pared by 8 bases and J by 8 bases, with 13 bases between.

The CDR3, as DNA: TGTGCCACCAGCAGAGGGACAGGGGGGAACATTTTTGAAGAGACCCAGTACTTC. It encodes CATSRGTGGNIFEETQYF. The chain couples TRBV15 to TRBJ2-5; TRBD1 matches 10 bases. Unmatched junction bases numbered 11, after V lost 1 base and J lost 3 bases. Germline V gene sequence: CDR1 LNHNV, CDR2 YYDKDF (reference sequence). The CDR3 runs 18 residues.

The chain joins TRBV5-1 to TRBJ2-5; D call uncertain. CDR1 and CDR2 from the germline V gene are SGHRS and YFSETQ. Trimming stripped 0 bases from V and 5 bases from J, with 8 bases between. The CDR3 contains 13 residues. DNA of the CDR3: TGCGCCAGCAGCTTGGTGCCTCAGGAGACCCAGTACTTC. This translates into CASSLVPQETQYF.

The chain is built from TRBV27 and TRBJ2-3, with TRBD2 identical over 11 bases. V shed 7 bases, J shed 0 bases, and the junction held 12 bases outside the gene matches. CDR1 is MNHEY, CDR2 SMNVEV, per germline (reference sequence). This CDR3 has 18 residues. The CDR3 spells CASMRRWTSGLSTDTQYF. The CDR3, as DNA: TGTGCCAGCATGAGACGGTGGACTAGCGGGCTCAGCACAGATACGCAGTATTTT.

The CDR3 loop reads CASSLVVAGEYEQYF. CDR3 coding DNA: TGTGCCAGCAGCTTAGTGGTAGCGGGAGAGTACGAGCAGTACTTC. The gene calls are TRBV13 and TRBJ2-7, with 9 bases that match TRBD2. The germline gives CDR1 PRHDT, CDR2 FYEKMQ (reference sequence). J lost 4 bases, V lost 1 base, and 5 bases had no gene match. This CDR3 has 15 residues.

The chain recombines TRBV5-8 with TRBJ2-7, with D maybe TRBD2 (5 bases). The V and J ends lost 4 bases and 2 bases respectively, with 10 bases between them. CDR1 and CDR2 (germline): SGHTS, YDEGEE. This CDR3 region has 13 residues. The CDR3 DNA is TGTGCCAGCAGCCGCGGGCCTACCTACGAGCAGTACTTC. It is translated as CASSRGPTYEQYF.

This chain links TRBV6-5 with TRBJ1-6, with 9 bases lining up with TRBD1. The CDR3 consists of 14 residues. Germline CDR1 reads MNHEY; CDR2 reads SVGAGI. Trimming at V came to 5 bases and at J to 9 bases, leaving 5 bases not matched to a gene. The CDR3 is CASSTGTGISPLHF. The CDR3 nucleotides read TGTGCCAGCAGTACCGGGACAGGGATTTCACCCCTCCACTTT.

The chain carries TRBV2 and TRBJ1-5, with D possibly TRBD1 on 5 matching bases. Germline V gene sequence: CDR1 SNHLY, CDR2 FYNNEI. V dropped 6 bases and J dropped 0 bases, with 12 bases sitting between them. The CDR3 contains 15 residues. CDR3 nucleotide sequence: TGTGCCAGCAGGGGGGGACGGAATAGCAATCAGCCCCAGCATTTT. This gives the protein CASRGGRNSNQPQHF.

The CDR3 nucleotides read TGCGCCAGCAGCCAAGATGAAGGACTAGCAGCGAACTACGAGCAGTACTTC. Translated, it gives CASSQDEGLAANYEQYF. This chain connects TRBV4-1 to TRBJ2-7; TRBD2 agrees at 8 bases. The CDR3 contains 17 residues. The V gene's germline CDR1 is MGHRA and CDR2 YSYEKL. The J segment lost 3 bases and the V segment lost 0 bases, leaving 10 bases of the junction unmatched.

V is TRBV5-1 and J is TRBJ2-3; D is possibly TRBD2 (5 bases). V gave up 0 bases and J gave up 5 bases, with 16 bases separating them. The CDR3 has 16 residues. CDR1 is SGHRS and CDR2 is YFSETQ in the germline V gene. The CDR3 sequence is CASSLEILASQDTQYF. The CDR3 DNA sequence: TGCGCCAGCAGCTTGGAGATCCTAGCCAGTCAAGATACGCAGTATTTT.

The chain recombines TRBV19 with TRBJ2-7; D is unclear. Per the germline V gene, CDR1 is LNHDA and CDR2 is SQIVND (reference sequence). Trimming left V 4 bases short and J 3 bases short, with 10 bases between. The CDR3 has 13 residues. The CDR3 loop reads CASSTSLLYEQYF. The CDR3 DNA is TGTGCCAGTAGTACGTCTCTCCTCTACGAGCAGTACTTC.